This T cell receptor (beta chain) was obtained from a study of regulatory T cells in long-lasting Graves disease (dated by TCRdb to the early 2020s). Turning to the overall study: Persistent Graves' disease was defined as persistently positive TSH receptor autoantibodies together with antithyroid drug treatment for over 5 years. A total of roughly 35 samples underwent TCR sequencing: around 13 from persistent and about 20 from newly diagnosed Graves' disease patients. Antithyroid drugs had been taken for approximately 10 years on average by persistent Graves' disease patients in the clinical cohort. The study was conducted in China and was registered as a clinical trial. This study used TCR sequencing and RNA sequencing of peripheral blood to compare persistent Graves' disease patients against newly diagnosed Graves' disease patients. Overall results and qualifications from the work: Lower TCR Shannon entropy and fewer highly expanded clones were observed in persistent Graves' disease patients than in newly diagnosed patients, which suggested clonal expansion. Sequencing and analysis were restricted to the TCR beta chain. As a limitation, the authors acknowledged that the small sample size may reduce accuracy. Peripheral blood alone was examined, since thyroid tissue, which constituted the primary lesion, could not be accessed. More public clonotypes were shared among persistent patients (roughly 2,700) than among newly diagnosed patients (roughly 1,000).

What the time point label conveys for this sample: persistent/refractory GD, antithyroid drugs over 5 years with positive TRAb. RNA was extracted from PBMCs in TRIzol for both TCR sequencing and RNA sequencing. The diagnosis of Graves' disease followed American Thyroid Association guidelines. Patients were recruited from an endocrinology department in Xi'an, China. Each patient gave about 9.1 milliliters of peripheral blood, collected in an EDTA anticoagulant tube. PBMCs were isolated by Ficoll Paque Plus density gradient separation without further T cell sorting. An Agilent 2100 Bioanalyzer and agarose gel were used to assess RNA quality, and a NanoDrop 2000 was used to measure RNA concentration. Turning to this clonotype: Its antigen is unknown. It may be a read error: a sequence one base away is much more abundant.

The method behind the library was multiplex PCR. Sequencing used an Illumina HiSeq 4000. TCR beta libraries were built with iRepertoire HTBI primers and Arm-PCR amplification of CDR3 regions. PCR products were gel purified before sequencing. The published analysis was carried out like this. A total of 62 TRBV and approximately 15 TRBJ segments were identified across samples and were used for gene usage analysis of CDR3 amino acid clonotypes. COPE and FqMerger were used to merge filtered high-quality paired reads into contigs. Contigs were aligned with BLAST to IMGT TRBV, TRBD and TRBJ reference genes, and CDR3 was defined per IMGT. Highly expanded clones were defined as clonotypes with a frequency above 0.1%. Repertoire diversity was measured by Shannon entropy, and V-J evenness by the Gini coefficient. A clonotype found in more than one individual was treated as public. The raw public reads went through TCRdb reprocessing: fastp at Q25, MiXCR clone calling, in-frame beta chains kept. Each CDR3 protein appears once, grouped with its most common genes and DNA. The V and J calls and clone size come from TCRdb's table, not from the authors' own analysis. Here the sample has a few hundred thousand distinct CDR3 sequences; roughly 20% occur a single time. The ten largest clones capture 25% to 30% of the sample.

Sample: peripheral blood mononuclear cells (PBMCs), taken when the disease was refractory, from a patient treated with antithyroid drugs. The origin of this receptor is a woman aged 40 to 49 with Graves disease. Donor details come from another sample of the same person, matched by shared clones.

The CDR3 is CACSYSRGSSYEQYF. The base sequence is TGTGCCTGCAGTTACTCCAGGGGCAGCTCCTACGAGCAGTACTTC. The rearranged segments are TRBV6-2 or TRBV6-3 and TRBJ2-7, with a tentative D gene TRBD1 over 6 matching bases. From the germline V gene, CDR1 is MNHEY and CDR2 is SVGEGT. The CDR3 holds 15 amino acids from the cysteine to the phenylalanine. The retained sequence is limited to the CDR3, 45 bases, with the frame set at the first base.